This record looks at one TCR beta chain sequence and its context. This sample was included in a study of T cells in Graves' hyperthyroidism and ophthalmopathy. Germline values: CDR1 SGHRS, CDR2 YFSETQ. The germline V and J ends were trimmed by 7 bases and 5 bases, with 11 bases remaining between them. This CDR3 region has 12 residues. What was amplified from RNA transcripts were TCR beta CDR3 regions. HTBI primers were used for first-round RT-PCR of the TCR CDR3. Using its own MiXCR run on the multiplex PCR reads, TCRdb lists one record per CDR3 protein. This sample yields some 740,000 distinct CDR3 sequences, of which around 13% are seen a single time; roughly 10% belongs to the top ten.

The sample comprised blood. The rearrangement uses TRBV5-1 and TRBJ2-3, with D perhaps matching TRBD1 (6 bases). The receptor's source is a woman under 30 with Graves' hyperthyroidism. In DNA, the CDR3 is TGCGCCAGCCACACAGGGTTAGATACGCAGTATTTT. Protein product: CASHTGLDTQYF.